This TCR beta chain was sequenced for a study of CD8 T cells in ankylosing spondylitis. TCRdb called the 5' RACE reads again in MiXCR, with one record for every CDR3 protein. This sample has about 360,000 distinct CDR3 sequences, with 20% to 25% found just once. This clonotype appeared a few times. Trimming pared 4 bases from V and 9 bases from J, leaving 22 bases between. Per germline, CDR1 SQVTM and CDR2 ANQGSEA. This CDR3 spans 15 amino acids. The specimen sequenced was blood, either unsorted or a sorted T cell fraction (not recorded which). This chain joins TRBV29-1 and TRBJ2-1; D is uncertain. The clonotype comes from a male donor with ankylosing spondylitis or in good health (not recorded which). In DNA, the CDR3 is TGCAGCGTTGTAATAAGAGAGACGGTTTGGGGTGAGCAGTTCTTC. It codes for CSVVIRETVWGEQFF.